Presented here are 29 T cell receptor beta chains from one specimen sequenced in a study of STAT5B mutations in CD4+ large granular lymphocyte leukemia. Profiling relied on immunoSEQ multiplex PCR, and the TCRdb table lists in-frame clones only, not all of them. The sample includes roughly 34,000 clones, 81% of them seen just once. Sequenced sample: CD4+ T cells from blood buffy coats. These receptors originate from a human donor in good health.

The chain couples TRBV7-9 to TRBJ2-7; 9 bases align to TRBD2. Germline V gives CDR1 SEHNR, CDR2 FQNEAQ (reference sequence). V trimming: 1 base; J trimming: 7 bases; junction bases outside the gene matches: 8. This CDR3 region has 15 residues. CDR3 region: CASSLGVAGVGEQYF. The CDR3 coding sequence is TGTGCCAGCAGCTTAGGGGTAGCGGGAGTCGGGGAGCAGTACTTC.

CDR3 loop: CASSVGNSNEKLFF. The CDR3 DNA reads TGTGCCAGCAGCGTCGGGAACTCTAATGAAAAACTGTTTTTT. The chain employs TRBV9 and TRBJ1-4; D remains ambiguous. V was trimmed by 2 bases and J by 3 bases, leaving 8 bases between them. Germline V gene data show CDR1 as SGDLS and CDR2 as YYNGEE. This CDR3 contains 14 residues.

CDR3 sequence (DNA): TGTGCCAGCAGCTTATACGCCCTCGAGCAGTACTTC. This codes for CASSLYALEQYF. The V gene is TRBV7-2, the J gene TRBJ2-7; the D is unclear. The V end lost 2 bases, the J end lost 6 bases, and 8 bases lay between the germline ends. This CDR3 has 12 residues. Germline values: CDR1 SGHTA, CDR2 FQGNSA. The whole variable domain, filled in from reference TRBV7-2 and TRBJ2-7, reads GAGVSQSPSNKVTEKGKDVELRCDPISGHTALYWYRQSLGQGLEFLIYFQGNSAPDKSGLPSDRFSAERTGGSVSTLTIQRTQQEDSAVYLCASSLYALEQYFGPGTRLTVT.

This chain joins TRBV11-3 and TRBJ2-3; D possibly matches TRBD1 or TRBD2 (5 bases each). V was trimmed by 4 bases and J by 5 bases, leaving 10 bases between them. Germline lookup yields CDR1 SGHNT and CDR2 YENEEA. The length of the CDR3 is 13 residues. The CDR3 nucleotides read TGTGCCAGCAGCTGGGGGAAGGGAGATACGCAGTATTTT. The encoded protein is CASSWGKGDTQYF.

The chain is built from TRBV10-3 and TRBJ1-4, with a possible D match to TRBD1 (5 bases). Germline V gene sequence: CDR1 ENHRY, CDR2 SYGVKD. The germline V and J ends were trimmed by 6 bases and 5 bases, with 10 bases remaining between them. The CDR3 extends over 13 amino acids. In nucleotides, the CDR3 is TGTGCCATCAGAGGGGAAGAAAATGAAAAACTGTTTTTT. Its protein product is CAIRGEENEKLFF.

V and J are TRBV5-1 and TRBJ2-1, with D perhaps TRBD1 or TRBD2 (5 bases each). The CDR3 extends over 14 amino acids. Germline V gene sequence: CDR1 SGHRS, CDR2 YFSETQ. Trimming removed 3 bases at V and 10 bases at J, with 17 bases between. The CDR3 reads CASSSIGTEGEQFF. The CDR3 DNA follows: TGCGCCAGCAGCTCTATAGGGACCGAGGGAGAGCAGTTCTTC.

The chain has TRBV11-3 and TRBJ2-3, with D tentatively TRBD2 (6 bases). V shed 5 bases and J shed 4 bases, with 10 bases lying between them. Germline V gene sequence: CDR1 SGHNT, CDR2 YENEEA. This CDR3 spans 13 amino acids. The CDR3 DNA follows: TGTGCCAGCAGCCCGGGAGAAGCAGATACGCAGTATTTT. The encoded protein is CASSPGEADTQYF.

The chain is built from TRBV27 and TRBJ2-2; no clear D. Deletions cut 5 bases from V and 5 bases from J, with 15 bases between. This CDR3 region has 15 residues. Germline V gene sequence: CDR1 MNHEY, CDR2 SMNVEV (reference sequence). Here the CDR3 DNA reads TGTGCCAGCAGTCCCGGTAGGCGAAAAACCGGGGAGCTGTTTTTT. This codes for CASSPGRRKTGELFF.

The V and J genes are TRBV5-6 and TRBJ1-2, with a possible D match to TRBD1 (5 bases). The CDR3 is made up of 12 amino acids. Germline CDR1 and CDR2: SGHDT and YYEEEE. The V and J ends lost 0 bases and 8 bases respectively, with 8 bases between them. For the CDR3, the DNA is TGTGCCAGCAGCTTGGGAGGGGCCGGCTACACCTTC. It codes for CASSLGGAGYTF.

The chain recombines TRBV28 with TRBJ2-7; TRBD2 matches at 7 bases. The CDR3 length is 14 residues. V lost 3 bases and J lost 3; bases outside the gene matches: 5. Germline CDR1 reads MDHEN; CDR2 reads SYDVKM. CDR3 protein: CASSLPGRVYEQYF. CDR3 bases: TGTGCCAGCAGTTTGCCAGGGAGGGTCTACGAGCAGTACTTC.

This clone was seen only once. The V call is TRBV7-9, the J call TRBJ1-3; D call uncertain. The CDR3 totals 16 residues. Trimming removed 5 bases from V and 0 bases from J, with 14 bases in between. CDR1 and CDR2 from the germline V gene are SEHNR and FQNEAQ (reference sequence). The CDR3 nucleotides are TGTGCCAGCAGCGGCTCGGACTCTTACTCTGGAAACACCATATATTTT. The encoded protein is CASSGSDSYSGNTIYF.

This clone rates as medium-sized. The chain has TRBV4-1 and TRBJ1-1, with no clear D. The CDR3 is made up of 14 amino acids. Germline V lookup: CDR1 MGHRA, CDR2 YSYEKL. V lost 1 base, J lost 6 bases, and 12 bases lay in between. The CDR3 coding sequence is TGCGCCAGCAGCCAAGGGGCGGGGATATCTGAAGCTTTCTTT. This translates into CASSQGAGISEAFF.

The J gene is TRBJ2-3, the V gene TRBV23-1; D remains unclear. TRBV23-1 qualifies as an ORF whose function is uncertain. This CDR3 region has 15 residues. The ends were cut back, 8 bases at V and 5 bases at J, with 20 bases in the middle. CDR3 sequence (DNA): TGCGCCAGCCCGATTCGTTGGTCTTCTAAAGATACGCAGTATTTT. Protein: CASPIRWSSKDTQYF.

The sample holds a few counts of this clone. The V call is TRBV18, the J call TRBJ1-2; no firm D call. In germline, CDR1 is KGHSH, CDR2 LQKENI. Trimming shortened V by 4 bases and J by 5 bases, and 5 bases separated the two germline ends. The length of the CDR3 is 11 residues. The CDR3 region is CASSLSYGYTF. CDR3 DNA: TGTGCCAGCTCACTTAGTTATGGCTACACCTTC.

The CDR3 DNA follows: TGTGCCAGCAGCCAAGAGGCTAGCGGGAGGGCCTGGGAGCAGTACTTC. This codes for CASSQEASGRAWEQYF. The genes are TRBV4-2 and TRBJ2-7, with 12 bases fitting TRBD2. The V gene's germline CDR1 is LGHNA and CDR2 YNFKEQ. CDR3 length: 16 amino acids. V shed 0 bases and J 7 bases; nucleotides not matched to a gene: 7.

Written as DNA, the CDR3 is TGTGCCAGCAGTCTCGACAGGGGGCCGAATCAGCCCCAGCATTTT. As protein: CASSLDRGPNQPQHF. This rearrangement joins TRBV27 to TRBJ1-5; TRBD1 aligns across 10 bases. CDR3 length: 15 amino acids. In germline, CDR1 is MNHEY, CDR2 SMNVEV (reference sequence). J gave up 4 bases and V 5 bases, and 5 bases lay outside the gene matches.

This sequence joins TRBV6-4 and TRBJ2-3; D unclear. The length of the CDR3 is 16 residues. In germline, CDR1 is MRHNA, CDR2 SNTAGT. Trimming cost V 3 bases and J 2 bases, with 15 bases left between them. DNA for the CDR3: TGTGCCAGCAGTGAGAATTCCGGATCTCCCACAGATACGCAGTATTTT. Encoded protein: CASSENSGSPTDTQYF.

The chain links TRBV28 to TRBJ2-7; the match to TRBD2 covers 9 bases. CDR3 length equals 17 residues. J gave up 0 bases and V 3 bases, and 9 bases lay outside the gene matches. CDR1 is MDHEN, CDR2 SYDVKM, per germline. DNA of the CDR3: TGTGCCAGCAGTTTTTCGGCTAGCGGGGCCCACTCCTACGAGCAGTACTTC. Its protein is CASSFSASGAHSYEQYF.

The chain has TRBV11-2 and TRBJ2-1, with D hard to call. There are 14 residues in the CDR3. The germline V gene has CDR1 SGHAT and CDR2 FQNNGV. Trimming pared 5 bases from V and 9 bases from J, leaving 17 bases between. The CDR3 region is CASSPIRSPAEQFF. The CDR3 DNA sequence: TGTGCCAGCAGCCCAATACGCAGCCCTGCTGAGCAGTTCTTC.

The chain combines TRBV10-3 with TRBJ1-1; D might be TRBD1 (6 bases). Germline V gene lookup returns CDR1 ENHRY and CDR2 SYGVKD. The CDR3 is 13 amino acids. The ends were cut back, 4 bases at V and 4 bases at J, with 10 bases in the middle. The CDR3 DNA follows: TGTGCCATCAGTGGGCAGGGGAGCACTGAAGCTTTCTTT. Amino acid sequence: CAISGQGSTEAFF.

V gene TRBV7-2 combines with J gene TRBJ1-2, with 7 bases aligning to TRBD1. The J segment lost 7 bases and the V segment lost 5 bases, leaving 7 bases of the junction unmatched. CDR1 and CDR2 from the germline V gene are SGHTA and FQGNSA. The CDR3 is 13 amino acids. CDR3 in amino acids: CASSPRTGGGYTF. The CDR3 nucleotides read TGTGCCAGCAGCCCCCGGACAGGAGGTGGCTACACCTTC.

The genes are TRBV5-1 and TRBJ2-1; TRBD2 agrees at 13 bases. The CDR3 contains 20 residues. Trimming removed 4 bases from V and 1 base from J; junction bases left unmatched: 14. Germline values: CDR1 SGHRS, CDR2 YFSETQ. CDR3 in DNA: TGCGCCAGCAGCCTAGGACTAGCGGGAGTTCGGGGGGGGTCCTACAATGAGCAGTTCTTC. It codes for CASSLGLAGVRGGSYNEQFF.

The rearrangement joins TRBV7-2 to TRBJ2-1; 8 bases are a match to TRBD2. CDR3 size: 16 residues. Unmatched junction bases numbered 13, after V lost 5 bases and J lost 7 bases. Looked up from germline, CDR1 is SGHTA and CDR2 is FQGNSA. Here the CDR3 DNA reads TGTGCCAGCAGCCCCAGCTTAGCGGGAAGCGGGAATGAGCAGTTCTTC. Amino acids: CASSPSLAGSGNEQFF.

The chain couples TRBV6-5 to TRBJ1-6; D unclear. CDR1 and CDR2 from the germline V gene are MNHEY and SVGAGI. Deletions cut 6 bases from V and 9 bases from J, with 15 bases between. The CDR3 length is 14 residues. The CDR3: CASSRDTPGSPLHF. In DNA, the CDR3 is TGTGCCAGCAGCCGCGATACGCCAGGTTCACCCCTCCACTTT.

CDR3 nucleotide sequence: TGCGCCAGCAGCTTGGAGGGGAGCGGGGGGACAGATACGCAGTATTTT. It codes for CASSLEGSGGTDTQYF. The chain links TRBV5-1 to TRBJ2-3, with 9 bases identical to TRBD2. The CDR3 covers 16 residues. CDR1 is SGHRS and CDR2 is YFSETQ in the germline V gene. V lost 0 bases to trimming and J lost 3 bases; unmatched junction nucleotides: 5. Full variable domain (rest looked up from reference TRBV5-1 and TRBJ2-3): KAGVTQTPRYLIKTRGQQVTLSCSPISGHRSVSWYQQTPGQGLQFLFEYFSETQRNKGNFPGRFSGRQFSNSRSEMNVSTLELGDSALYLCASSLEGSGGTDTQYFGPGTRLTVL.

The J gene is TRBJ1-4, the V gene TRBV28, with TRBD1 as a possible D gene (5 bases). The CDR3 loop spans 14 amino acids. Germline loops: CDR1 MDHEN, CDR2 SYDVKM. V lost 3 bases and J 2 bases, leaving 7 bases between the germline ends. Here the CDR3 reads CASSLDTTNEKLFF. DNA for the CDR3: TGTGCCAGCAGTTTGGACACCACTAATGAAAAACTGTTTTTT. Together with reference TRBV28 and TRBJ1-4, the CDR3 gives the full variable domain: DVKVTQSSRYLVKRTGEKVFLECVQDMDHENMFWYRQDPGLGLRLIYFSYDVKMKEKGDIPEGYSVSREKKERFSLILESASTNQTSMYLCASSLDTTNEKLFFGSGTQLSVL.

The chain has TRBV18 and TRBJ1-5, with D uncertain. V dropped 4 bases and J dropped 0 bases, with 13 bases sitting between them. The CDR3 spans 16 residues. Germline V CDR1 and CDR2: KGHSH, LQKENI. In DNA, the CDR3 is TGTGCCAGCTCACTGTCAGGTCCACATAGCAATCAGCCCCAGCATTTT. Amino acid sequence: CASSLSGPHSNQPQHF.

This chain joins TRBV18 and TRBJ1-1; D remains ambiguous. Germline V gene lookup returns CDR1 KGHSH and CDR2 LQKENI. The CDR3 covers 13 residues. V was clipped by 4 bases and J by 2 bases, with 8 bases between them. The CDR3 region has the DNA TGTGCCAGCTCACGCGACCATAACACTGAAGCTTTCTTT. Translated: CASSRDHNTEAFF.

This clone was picked up one time. The chain joins TRBV4-1 to TRBJ1-5, with 8 positions matching TRBD1. From germline, CDR1 is MGHRA and CDR2 YSYEKL. The CDR3 length is 15 residues. After removal of 3 bases from V and 9 bases from J, the junction contained 10 bases not matched to a gene. The CDR3 sequence: CASSQGDDRGLPQHF. The CDR3 DNA sequence: TGCGCCAGCAGCCAGGGGGACGACAGGGGTCTGCCCCAGCATTTT.